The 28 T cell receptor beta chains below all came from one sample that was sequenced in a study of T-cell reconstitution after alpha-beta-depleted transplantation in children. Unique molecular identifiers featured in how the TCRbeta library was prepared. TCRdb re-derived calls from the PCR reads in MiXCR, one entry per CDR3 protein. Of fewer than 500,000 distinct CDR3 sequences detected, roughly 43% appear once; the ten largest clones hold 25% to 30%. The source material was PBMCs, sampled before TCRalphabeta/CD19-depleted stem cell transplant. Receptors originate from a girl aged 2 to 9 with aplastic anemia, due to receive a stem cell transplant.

CDR3 in amino acids: CASRVMYEQYF. The DNA of the CDR3 is TGTGCCAGCAGGGTAATGTACGAGCAGTACTTC. The chain couples TRBV2 to TRBJ2-7; the D is unclear. Germline V lookup: CDR1 SNHLY, CDR2 FYNNEI. The V and J ends lost 6 bases and 4 bases respectively, with 7 bases between them. The CDR3 contains 11 residues.

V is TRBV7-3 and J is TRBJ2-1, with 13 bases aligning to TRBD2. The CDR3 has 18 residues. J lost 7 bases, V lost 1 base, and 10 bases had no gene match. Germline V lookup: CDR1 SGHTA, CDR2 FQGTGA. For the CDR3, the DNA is TGTGCCAGCAGCTTAAAAGCAGGGACTAGCGGGAAGGGTAATGAGCAGTTCTTC. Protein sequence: CASSLKAGTSGKGNEQFF.

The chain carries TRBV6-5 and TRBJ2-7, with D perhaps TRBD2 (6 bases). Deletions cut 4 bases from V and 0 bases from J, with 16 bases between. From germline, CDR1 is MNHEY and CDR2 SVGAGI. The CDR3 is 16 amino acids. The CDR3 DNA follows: TGTGCCAGCAGTTCGCGACCCGGGACTTTCTCCTACGAGCAGTACTTC. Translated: CASSSRPGTFSYEQYF.

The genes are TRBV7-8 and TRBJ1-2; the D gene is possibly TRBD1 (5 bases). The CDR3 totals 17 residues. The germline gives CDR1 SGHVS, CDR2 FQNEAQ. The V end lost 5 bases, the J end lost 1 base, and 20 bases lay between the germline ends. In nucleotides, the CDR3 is TGTGCCAGCAGCCCGGGACGACTAGAGGGTATTAACTATGGCTACACCTTC. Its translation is CASSPGRLEGINYGYTF.

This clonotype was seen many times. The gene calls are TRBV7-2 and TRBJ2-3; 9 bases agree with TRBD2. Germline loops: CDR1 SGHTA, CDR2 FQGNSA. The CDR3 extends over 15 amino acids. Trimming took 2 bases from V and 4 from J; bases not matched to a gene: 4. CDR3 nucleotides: TGTGCCAGCAGCTTACGCGGGAGGGCCTCAGATACGCAGTATTTT. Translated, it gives CASSLRGRASDTQYF.

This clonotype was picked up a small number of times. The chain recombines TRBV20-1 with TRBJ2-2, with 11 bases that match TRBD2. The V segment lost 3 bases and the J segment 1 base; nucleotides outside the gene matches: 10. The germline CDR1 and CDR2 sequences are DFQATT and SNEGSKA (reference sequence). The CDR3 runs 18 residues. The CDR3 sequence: CSASPSGRRVLNTGELFF. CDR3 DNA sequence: TGCAGTGCTAGCCCTAGCGGGAGGAGGGTCCTGAACACCGGGGAGCTGTTTTTT.

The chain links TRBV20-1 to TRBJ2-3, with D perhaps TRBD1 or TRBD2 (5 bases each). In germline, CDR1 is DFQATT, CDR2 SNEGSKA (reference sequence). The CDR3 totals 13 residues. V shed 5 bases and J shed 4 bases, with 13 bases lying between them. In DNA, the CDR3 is TGCAGTGCTTCGGGACCAAGGCCAGATACGCAGTATTTT. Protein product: CSASGPRPDTQYF.

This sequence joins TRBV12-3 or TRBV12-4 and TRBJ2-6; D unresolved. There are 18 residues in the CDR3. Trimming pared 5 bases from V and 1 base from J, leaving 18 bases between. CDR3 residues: CASSHLSDGKSGANVLTF. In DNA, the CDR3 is TGTGCCAGCAGTCATCTTTCCGACGGAAAGTCTGGGGCCAACGTCCTGACTTTC.

DNA of the CDR3: TGTGCCAGCAGCCCACAGGACAGGGGAGAAGCTTTCTTT. Its protein product is CASSPQDRGEAFF. This chain uses TRBV7-6 with TRBJ1-1; 9 bases fit TRBD1. The CDR3 covers 13 residues. Germline V gives CDR1 SGHVS, CDR2 FNYEAQ. The trim removed 5 bases at V and 8 bases at J, leaving 6 bases unmatched.

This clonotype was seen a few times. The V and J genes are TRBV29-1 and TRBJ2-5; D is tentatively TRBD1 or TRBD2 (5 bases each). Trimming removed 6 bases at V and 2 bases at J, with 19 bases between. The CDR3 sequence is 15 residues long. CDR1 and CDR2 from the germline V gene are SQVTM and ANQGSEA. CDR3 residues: CSVEPRDQIQETQYF. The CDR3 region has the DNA TGCAGCGTAGAACCCCGGGACCAAATACAAGAGACCCAGTACTTC.

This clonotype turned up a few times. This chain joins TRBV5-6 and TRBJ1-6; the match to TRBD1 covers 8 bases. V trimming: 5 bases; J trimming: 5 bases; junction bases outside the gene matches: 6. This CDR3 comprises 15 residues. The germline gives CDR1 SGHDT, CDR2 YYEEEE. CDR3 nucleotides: TGTGCCAGCAGACTGACAGGGGCTAATAATTCACCCCTCCACTTT. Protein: CASRLTGANNSPLHF.

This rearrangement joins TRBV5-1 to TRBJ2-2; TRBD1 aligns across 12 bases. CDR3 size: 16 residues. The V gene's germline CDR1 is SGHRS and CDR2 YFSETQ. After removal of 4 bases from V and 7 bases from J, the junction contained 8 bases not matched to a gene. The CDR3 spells CASSPPGQGAVGELFF. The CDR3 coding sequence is TGCGCCAGCAGCCCCCCGGGACAGGGGGCGGTCGGGGAGCTGTTTTTT.

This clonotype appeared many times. This CDR3 is CASSFGHPKGGYTF. CDR3 coding DNA: TGTGCCAGCAGCTTCGGACATCCTAAAGGCGGCTACACCTTC. The chain combines TRBV7-6 with TRBJ1-2, with D perhaps matching TRBD1 (5 bases). CDR1 SGHVS and CDR2 FNYEAQ come from the germline V gene. Trimming pared 3 bases from V and 8 bases from J, leaving 16 bases between. The CDR3 totals 14 residues.

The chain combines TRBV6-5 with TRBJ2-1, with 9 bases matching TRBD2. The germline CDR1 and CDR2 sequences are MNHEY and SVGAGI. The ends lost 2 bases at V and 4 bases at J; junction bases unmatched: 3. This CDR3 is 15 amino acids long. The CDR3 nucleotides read TGTGCCAGCAGTTACGGTAGCGGGGGATACAATGAGCAGTTCTTC. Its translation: CASSYGSGGYNEQFF.

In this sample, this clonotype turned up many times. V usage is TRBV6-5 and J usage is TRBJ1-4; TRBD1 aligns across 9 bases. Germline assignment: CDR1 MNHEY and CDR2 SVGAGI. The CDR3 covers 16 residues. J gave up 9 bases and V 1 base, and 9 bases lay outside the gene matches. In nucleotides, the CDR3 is TGTGCCAGCAGTTACTTGTCGGGACAGGGAAACCAAAAACTGTTTTTT. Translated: CASSYLSGQGNQKLFF.

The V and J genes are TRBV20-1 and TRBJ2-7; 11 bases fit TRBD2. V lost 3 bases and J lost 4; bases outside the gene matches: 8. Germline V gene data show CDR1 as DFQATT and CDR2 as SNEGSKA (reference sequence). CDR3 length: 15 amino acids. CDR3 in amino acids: CSASPTSGSLYEQYF. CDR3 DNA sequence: TGCAGTGCTAGTCCAACTAGCGGGAGTCTTTACGAGCAGTACTTC.

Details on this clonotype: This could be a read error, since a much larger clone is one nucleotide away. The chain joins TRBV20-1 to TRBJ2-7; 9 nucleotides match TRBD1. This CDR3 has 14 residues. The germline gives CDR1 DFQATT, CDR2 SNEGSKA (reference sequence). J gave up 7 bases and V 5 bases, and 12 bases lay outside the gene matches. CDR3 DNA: TGCAGTGCTCGGAACGGGACAGGGCCATGGGAGCAGTACTTC. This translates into CSARNGTGPWEQYF.

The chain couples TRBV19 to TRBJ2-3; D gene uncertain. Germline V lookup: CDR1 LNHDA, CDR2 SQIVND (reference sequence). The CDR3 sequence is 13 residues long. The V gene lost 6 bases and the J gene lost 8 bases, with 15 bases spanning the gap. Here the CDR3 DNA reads TGTGCCAGTAGCCCATCCCACCGGACTACGCAGTATTTT. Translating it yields CASSPSHRTTQYF.

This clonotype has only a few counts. In DNA, the CDR3 is TGTGCCAGCAGTTTTTCCCCTAGCGGAAGCGAAGAGACCCAGTACTTC. It translates to CASSFSPSGSEETQYF. The V and J genes are TRBV27 and TRBJ2-5; TRBD2 aligns across 7 bases. The CDR3 is 16 amino acids. CDR1 MNHEY and CDR2 SMNVEV come from the germline V gene (reference sequence). The V segment lost 3 bases and the J segment 3 bases; nucleotides outside the gene matches: 10.

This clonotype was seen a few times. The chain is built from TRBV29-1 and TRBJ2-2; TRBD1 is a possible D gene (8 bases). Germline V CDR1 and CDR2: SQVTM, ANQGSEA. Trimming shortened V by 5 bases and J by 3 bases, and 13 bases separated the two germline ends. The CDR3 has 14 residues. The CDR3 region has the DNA TGCAGCGTTAACAGGGGGAGGGACACCGGGGAGCTGTTTTTT. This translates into CSVNRGRDTGELFF.

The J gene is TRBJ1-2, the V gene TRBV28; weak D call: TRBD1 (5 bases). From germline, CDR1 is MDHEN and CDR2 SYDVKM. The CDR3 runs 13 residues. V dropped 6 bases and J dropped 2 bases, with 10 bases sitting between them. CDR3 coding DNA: TGTGCCAGCAGAGTTGAGGGGAACTATGGCTACACCTTC. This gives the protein CASRVEGNYGYTF.

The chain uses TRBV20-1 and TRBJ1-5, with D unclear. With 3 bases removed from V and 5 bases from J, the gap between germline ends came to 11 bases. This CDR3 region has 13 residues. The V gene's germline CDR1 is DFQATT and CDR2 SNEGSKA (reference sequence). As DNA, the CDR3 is TGCAGTGCTAGGGCACATGGCGATCAGCCCCAGCATTTT. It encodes CSARAHGDQPQHF.

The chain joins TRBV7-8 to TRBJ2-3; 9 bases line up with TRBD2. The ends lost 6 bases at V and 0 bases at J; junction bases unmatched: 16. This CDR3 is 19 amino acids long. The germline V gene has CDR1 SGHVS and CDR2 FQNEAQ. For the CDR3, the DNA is TGTGCCAGCAGGGAACGGAGGGGACTAGCCGACCGAAGCACAGATACGCAGTATTTT. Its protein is CASRERRGLADRSTDTQYF.

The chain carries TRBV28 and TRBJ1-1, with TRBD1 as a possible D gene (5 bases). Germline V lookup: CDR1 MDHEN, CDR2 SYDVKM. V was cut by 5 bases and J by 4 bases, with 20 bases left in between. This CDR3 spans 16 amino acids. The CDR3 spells CASSPARGQKSTEAFF. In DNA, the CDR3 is TGTGCCAGCAGTCCGGCAAGGGGCCAGAAGAGCACTGAAGCTTTCTTT. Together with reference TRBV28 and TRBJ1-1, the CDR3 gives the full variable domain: DVKVTQSSRYLVKRTGEKVFLECVQDMDHENMFWYRQDPGLGLRLIYFSYDVKMKEKGDIPEGYSVSREKKERFSLILESASTNQTSMYLCASSPARGQKSTEAFFGQGTRLTVV.

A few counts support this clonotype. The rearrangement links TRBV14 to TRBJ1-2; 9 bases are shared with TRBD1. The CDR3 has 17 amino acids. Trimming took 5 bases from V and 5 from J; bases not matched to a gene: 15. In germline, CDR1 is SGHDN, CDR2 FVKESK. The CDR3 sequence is CASSFLGMGTGSYGYTF. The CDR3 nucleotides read TGTGCCAGCAGCTTCCTCGGGATGGGGACAGGGAGTTATGGCTACACCTTC.

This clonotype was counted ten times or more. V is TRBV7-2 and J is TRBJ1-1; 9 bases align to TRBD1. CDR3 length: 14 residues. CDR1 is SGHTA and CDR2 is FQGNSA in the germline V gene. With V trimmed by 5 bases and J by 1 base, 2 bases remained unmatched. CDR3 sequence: CASSRQGGNTEAFF. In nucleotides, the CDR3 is TGTGCCAGCAGCAGACAGGGGGGGAACACTGAAGCTTTCTTT.

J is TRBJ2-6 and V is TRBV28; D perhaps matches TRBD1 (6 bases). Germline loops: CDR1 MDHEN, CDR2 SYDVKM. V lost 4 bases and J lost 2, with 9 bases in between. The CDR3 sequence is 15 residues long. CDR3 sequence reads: CASSSHRAGANVLTF. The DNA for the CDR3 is TGTGCCAGCAGTTCCCACAGGGCTGGGGCCAACGTCCTGACTTTC. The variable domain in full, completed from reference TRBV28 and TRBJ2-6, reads DVKVTQSSRYLVKRTGEKVFLECVQDMDHENMFWYRQDPGLGLRLIYFSYDVKMKEKGDIPEGYSVSREKKERFSLILESASTNQTSMYLCASSSHRAGANVLTFGAGSRLTVL.

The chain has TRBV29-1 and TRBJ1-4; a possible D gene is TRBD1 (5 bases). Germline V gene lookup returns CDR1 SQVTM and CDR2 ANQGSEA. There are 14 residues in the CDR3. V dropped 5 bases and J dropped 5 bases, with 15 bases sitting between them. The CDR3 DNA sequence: TGCAGCGTTACGCCGGGACCCTTAAATGAAAAACTGTTTTTT. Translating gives CSVTPGPLNEKLFF.